This T cell receptor beta chain was sequenced in a study of blood T cell repertoires in COVID-19. Overall study: Acute and convalescent COVID-19 specimens originated in the United States, Italy and Spain.

J lost 1 base, V lost 4 bases, and 11 bases had no gene match. Germline V gene data show CDR1 as MDHEN and CDR2 as SYDVKM. The CDR3 is 17 residues long. Clones were read by immunoSEQ multiplex PCR, and TCRdb kept only the in-frame ones, dropping some. The sample holds 250,000 to 350,000 clones, around 89% seen once. The V gene is TRBV28, the J gene TRBJ2-7; 9 nucleotides agree with TRBD1. Sequenced: peripheral blood. The TCR was taken from a woman in her sixties or seventies with acute or convalescent COVID-19. The CDR3 nucleotides read TGTGCCAGCAGTTCCGGGAGAGGAGACAGGGGGTCCTACGAGCAGTACTTC. This encodes CASSSGRGDRGSYEQYF.